This T cell receptor (beta chain) was obtained from a study of T-cell reconstitution after alpha-beta-depleted transplantation in children (dated by TCRdb to the mid-2010s). Turning to the overall study: T-cell immune reconstitution after TCRalphabeta/CD19-depleted allogeneic hematopoietic cell transplantation in children was quantitatively tracked in the study by means of TCR repertoire profiling.

Explained via the paper, the treatment or condition label denotes: allogeneic hematopoietic cell transplantation with graft depleted of TCRalphabeta T cells and CD19 B cells. The children who served as transplant recipients had been given grafts of TCRalphabeta/CD19-depleted allogeneic hematopoietic cells. On the study overall, not on this receptor specifically: Apparently early alphabetaT-cell count recovery about two months after transplant reportedly relied on only several hundred rapidly expanded clones derived from non-depleted graft cells. Over the following months the frequencies of hyperexpanded clones went down, and after one year T-cell counts and TCRbeta diversity were mostly credited to newly produced T cells. In some patients, high TCRbeta diversity at day 60 was attributed to recipient T cells and intrathymic progenitors that had survived conditioning.

Library prep was done by PCR. The sequencer listed for this sample is Illumina HiSeq 2500. Molecular barcoding was employed in the preparation of TCR libraries, with unique molecular identifiers being used to normalize TCRbeta repertoire quantification. Using fastp at Q25 and MiXCR, TCRdb reprocessed the public reads and kept productive beta chains. CDR3 protein duplicates are merged, each entry listing the most common genes and DNA. Recorded for this sample are some 600,000 distinct CDR3 sequences; 10% to 15% of them occurred a single time. The ten largest clones add up to around 2% of the sample. In the case of this clonotype: There is no known antigen for this receptor. No base qualities exist here, and no much larger clone lies one base off it.

V was cut back by 4 bases and J by 2 bases, leaving a gap of 12 bases between them. The CDR1 and CDR2 encoded by the germline V gene (reference sequence) are DFQATT and SNEGSKA. The CDR3 contains 13 residues, cysteine and phenylalanine counted. Just the 39-base CDR3 DNA is kept, in frame starting at base 1. The chain links TRBV20-1 with TRBJ2-7; the D region possibly corresponds to TRBD2 (7 bases align). This receptor was identified in a male patient younger than 18 who had a stem cell transplant for acute myeloid leukemia, so the T cells may come from the graft donor. The sequences come from PBMCs, mostly from graft donor cells, collected 360 days after TCRalphabeta/CD19-depleted stem cell transplant. CDR3 protein: CSAKGGPAYEQYF. The DNA is as follows: TGCAGTGCTAAGGGGGGGCCAGCCTACGAGCAGTACTTC.